This T cell receptor beta chain stems from a study of blood T cells in healthy people across ages. Study summary: Per two T cells, about one barcoded beta molecule was captured through template switching. Findings and limits, study-wide: Leaving the PBMCs unsorted stopped any conclusive comparison of naive versus antigen-experienced cells. Among T cells, TCR beta diversity per million cells dropped roughly linearly as age rose.

Alongside a J-beta primer mix, a sample-barcoded 5' primer served in a second PCR lasting roughly 7 to 11 cycles. TCRdb fed the 5' RACE reads into MiXCR, producing one record per CDR3 protein. The table includes fewer than 2,000,000 distinct CDR3 sequences, approximately 39% detected once. Germline CDR1 SGHTA, CDR2 FQGNSA. Trimming left V 3 bases short and J 7 bases short, with 21 bases between. The CDR3 runs 16 residues. This clonotype turned up a few times. Its antigen is unknown. The source of this sequence is a human donor in good health. This chain links TRBV7-2 with TRBJ1-2; maybe TRBD1 (5 bases). The specimen was blood. In DNA, the CDR3 is TGTGCCAGCAGCTTCCAGACAGCCCCTGGCTATAGTGGCTACACCTTC. It yields the protein CASSFQTAPGYSGYTF.